These 5 T cell receptor beta chains came from one sample sequenced in a study of vaccination effects on CD4 cells after COVID-19. Antigen-specific CD4+ T cells were first expanded with viral peptide pools by the ViraFEST assay and only then sequenced. Having been cultured for roughly 9 days, the cells underwent CD4+ T cell isolation. SARS-CoV-2 infection was confirmed by PCR in the person between March and December 2020. Their antigens are not known. The data were produced by immunoSEQ multiplex PCR, yet TCRdb's version contains in-frame clones alone and is incomplete. The sample includes tens of thousands of clones, around 75% of them seen just once. Sequences were derived from CD4+ T cells from PBMCs cultured with a peptide pool, sampled before COVID-19 vaccination. The receptors derive from a human donor who had a prior SARS-CoV-2 infection.

The rearrangement uses TRBV5-5 and TRBJ2-7; 8 bases fit TRBD1. This CDR3 is built from 15 residues. V shed 4 bases, J shed 5 bases, and the junction held 11 bases outside the gene matches. The germline CDR1 and CDR2 sequences are SGHKS and YYEKEE (reference sequence). In DNA form, the CDR3 reads TGTGCCAGCAGCCCGACAGGGGACCCATCCCACGAGCAGTACTTC. Its protein product is CASSPTGDPSHEQYF.

V and J are TRBV30 and TRBJ1-1, with D unresolved. The ends were cut back, 1 base at V and 5 bases at J, with 26 bases in the middle. The CDR3 is 18 residues long. CDR1 and CDR2 (germline): GTSNPN, SVGIG (reference sequence). Here the CDR3 DNA reads TGTGCCTGGAGTGGCCTTTCATCAATAGGGCGGCCCCGGACTGAAGCTTTCTTT. This sequence encodes CAWSGLSSIGRPRTEAFF.

The gene calls are TRBV6-5 and TRBJ1-2; D ambiguous. Germline V gene data show CDR1 as MNHEY and CDR2 as SVGAGI. The CDR3 runs to 13 residues. Trimming pared 7 bases from V and 0 bases from J, leaving 9 bases between. The CDR3 DNA reads TGTGCCAGCACCCGGACTGCTAACTATGGCTACACCTTC. It is translated as CASTRTANYGYTF.

In this sample, this clone turned up a few times. The chain combines TRBV5-6 with TRBJ1-4, with a tentative D call TRBD1 (5 bases). CDR3 length: 14 amino acids. V was trimmed by 0 bases and J by 5 bases, leaving 8 bases between them. CDR1 is SGHDT, CDR2 YYEEEE, per germline. The chain's CDR3 is CASSLGQPNEKLFF. As DNA, the CDR3 is TGTGCCAGCAGCTTGGGACAGCCAAATGAAAAACTGTTTTTT.

Only one count was recorded for this clone. V usage is TRBV14 and J usage is TRBJ2-5, with unresolved D. CDR3 length equals 12 residues. CDR1 and CDR2 from the germline V gene are SGHDN and FVKESK. Trimming cost V 1 base and J 4 bases, with 4 bases left between them. DNA of the CDR3: TGTGCCAGCAGCCAAGCGGGAGAGACCCAGTACTTC. Translated, it gives CASSQAGETQYF.